The 31 T cell receptor beta chains below come from one sample, sequenced in a study of shared clonotypes between healthy human individuals. Profiled with immunoSEQ multiplex PCR; TCRdb holds only in-frame clones, not every one. The table includes about 2.3 million clones, approximately 93% detected once. Source material: naive CD4+ T cells from PBMCs. Subset here: CD45RA+ positively selected. The receptor set was obtained from a young man in good health. Some clones in this sample may be carry-over from other donors' samples.

The rearrangement links TRBV6-5 to TRBJ2-1; the match to TRBD2 covers 7 bases. The CDR3 length is 16 residues. Germline CDR1 is MNHEY and CDR2 is SVGAGI. The ends lost 2 bases at V and 0 bases at J; junction bases unmatched: 4. The CDR3 sequence: CASSYRGGSSYNEQFF. CDR3 coding DNA: TGTGCCAGCAGTTACCGGGGCGGGAGCTCCTACAATGAGCAGTTCTTC.

The table lists this clone with a count of one. V is TRBV6-1 and J is TRBJ2-4; the D gene is possibly TRBD1 (5 bases). Germline V gene data show CDR1 as MNHNS and CDR2 as SASEGT. Trimming took 5 bases from V and 5 from J, leaving 16 bases between them. The CDR3 totals 15 residues. The CDR3 nucleotides read TGTGCCAGCAGTAGTAGACAGAGCAATCAAAACATTCAGTACTTC. Residues: CASSSRQSNQNIQYF.

This chain joins TRBV15 and TRBJ1-2; D ambiguous. This CDR3 spans 12 amino acids. Germline V gene lookup returns CDR1 LNHNV and CDR2 YYDKDF (reference sequence). Trimming cost V 4 bases and J 13 bases, with 16 bases left between them. CDR3 bases: TGTGCCACCAGCACCAACCACCCCCGGATCACCTTC. Protein product: CATSTNHPRITF.

A few counts support this clone. The chain recombines TRBV19 with TRBJ1-1; the D gene is possibly TRBD1 (6 bases). Germline CDR1 reads LNHDA; CDR2 reads SQIVND (reference sequence). Trimming removed 6 bases at V and 5 bases at J, with 13 bases between. The CDR3 length is 13 residues. The CDR3 region has the DNA TGTGCCAGTAGGGAACAGGGCGGAACTGAAGCTTTCTTT. Translating gives CASREQGGTEAFF.

V and J are TRBV28 and TRBJ2-7, with D perhaps matching TRBD1 (10 bases). This CDR3 is built from 16 residues. The ends were cut back, 7 bases at V and 1 base at J, with 20 bases in the middle. Germline V gene lookup returns CDR1 MDHEN and CDR2 SYDVKM. In DNA, the CDR3 is TGTGCCAGCATCGCGGGAGGGACAGGGGTATCCTACGAGCAGTACTTC. Its protein product is CASIAGGTGVSYEQYF.

The chain has TRBV5-1 and TRBJ2-3; unclear D gene. This CDR3 region has 17 residues. V lost 0 bases and J 1 base, leaving 15 bases between the germline ends. CDR1 and CDR2 from the germline V gene are SGHRS and YFSETQ. CDR3 coding DNA: TGCGCCAGCAGCTTGGCCCGACCCCCACGGGGCACAGATACGCAGTATTTT. Protein sequence: CASSLARPPRGTDTQYF.

In its sample, this clone was seen once. This sequence joins TRBV6-4 and TRBJ2-3; no reliable D call. This CDR3 is 13 amino acids long. The V end was cut by 8 bases, the J end by 6 bases, with 15 bases between. Germline V gene data show CDR1 as MRHNA and CDR2 as SNTAGT. The CDR3, as DNA: TGTGCCAGCCCGCCCGGTGGTCCGGATACGCAGTATTTT. This gives the protein CASPPGGPDTQYF.

The rearrangement uses TRBV28 and TRBJ1-5; a possible D gene is TRBD1 (5 bases). Trimming took off 7 bases at V and 6 bases at J, with 13 bases between the two ends. The CDR3 covers 13 residues. The germline V gene encodes CDR1 MDHEN and CDR2 SYDVKM. The CDR3 DNA is TGTGCCAGCATCTTGCAGGGACTTCAGCCCCAGCATTTT. It yields the protein CASILQGLQPQHF.

The chain couples TRBV6-5 to TRBJ1-6, with TRBD1 matching over 10 bases. CDR1 is MNHEY and CDR2 is SVGAGI in the germline V gene. The CDR3 length is 14 residues. The J segment lost 9 bases and the V segment lost 4 bases, leaving 3 bases of the junction unmatched. The CDR3 nucleotides read TGTGCCAGCAGTTGGGGGACAGGGGCTTCACCCCTCCACTTT. Encoded protein: CASSWGTGASPLHF.

Details on this clone: Other DNA sequences in the same sample also yield this CDR3. V and J are TRBV27 and TRBJ2-2, with a weak D call TRBD1 (6 bases). Germline-derived CDR1 and CDR2 are MNHEY and SMNVEV (reference sequence). The CDR3 spans 15 residues. The ends were cut back, 2 bases at V and 0 bases at J, with 7 bases in the middle. CDR3 region: CASSLRGTNTGELFF. The DNA of the CDR3 is TGTGCCAGCAGTTTAAGGGGGACGAACACCGGGGAGCTGTTTTTT.

The CDR3 is CASSELGQMSYNEQFF. The CDR3 coding sequence is TGTGCCAGCAGTGAACTGGGACAGATGTCCTACAATGAGCAGTTCTTC. J is TRBJ2-1 and V is TRBV6-1, with 7 bases aligning to TRBD1. The CDR3 length is 16 residues. Germline CDR1 and CDR2: MNHNS and SASEGT. V dropped 2 bases and J dropped 1; count of bases not matched to a gene: 5.

The CDR3: CASRLGADTQYF. Here the CDR3 DNA reads TGTGCCAGCAGACTCGGTGCAGATACGCAGTATTTT. J is TRBJ2-3 and V is TRBV11-2; D is unclear. Trimming stripped 6 bases from V and 4 bases from J, with 8 bases between. The CDR3 is 12 residues long. Germline lookup yields CDR1 SGHAT and CDR2 FQNNGV.

This clone was detected only once. This chain connects TRBV5-1 to TRBJ1-2, with 10 nucleotides matching TRBD1. Germline V gene sequence: CDR1 SGHRS, CDR2 YFSETQ. There are 16 residues in the CDR3. The V gene end was trimmed by 0 bases and the J gene end by 0 bases; junction bases not matched to a gene: 2. The CDR3 bases are TGCGCCAGCAGCTTGGATGGACAGGGGGCTAACTATGGCTACACCTTC. It codes for CASSLDGQGANYGYTF.

J is TRBJ2-4 and V is TRBV14; 8 nucleotides line up with TRBD1. The V segment lost 1 base and the J segment 7 bases; nucleotides outside the gene matches: 3. The CDR3 extends over 14 amino acids. Germline V gene sequence: CDR1 SGHDN, CDR2 FVKESK. The CDR3 DNA follows: TGTGCCAGCAGCCAAGGGACAGGGAAGAACATTCAGTACTTC. This gives the protein CASSQGTGKNIQYF.

V is TRBV10-3 and J is TRBJ2-7; 8 bases are a match to TRBD1. V was clipped by 2 bases and J by 5 bases; unmatched bases: 8. The germline gives CDR1 ENHRY, CDR2 SYGVKD. CDR3 size: 15 residues. Here the CDR3 DNA reads TGTGCCATCAGTGAGACCCGGCAGGGGGCCGACGAGCAGTACTTC. Amino acids: CAISETRQGADEQYF.

This rearrangement joins TRBV18 to TRBJ2-1; no definite D call. With 6 bases removed from V and 5 bases from J, the gap between germline ends came to 14 bases. CDR1 is KGHSH, CDR2 LQKENI, per germline. The CDR3 has 14 amino acids. CDR3 DNA sequence: TGTGCCAGCTCCGCCCCGTCGGTGCACAATGAGCAGTTCTTC. It specifies CASSAPSVHNEQFF. The full variable domain, completed using reference TRBV18 and TRBJ2-1, is NAGVMQNPRHLVRRRGQEARLRCSPMKGHSHVYWYRQLPEEGLKFMVYLQKENIIDESGMPKERFSAEFPKEGPSILRIQQVVRGDSAAYFCASSAPSVHNEQFFGPGTRLTVL.

The chain uses TRBV28 and TRBJ2-6; possible D gene TRBD2, 6 bases. The germline gives CDR1 MDHEN, CDR2 SYDVKM. Trimming pared 6 bases from V and 4 bases from J, leaving 19 bases between. CDR3 length: 17 residues. The CDR3 loop is CASRQGGRPDGANVLTF. The DNA for the CDR3 is TGTGCCAGCAGGCAGGGAGGCCGTCCGGACGGGGCCAACGTCCTGACTTTC.

With regard to this clone: Other DNA sequences in this sample translate to the same CDR3. The chain links TRBV5-1 to TRBJ2-7; D is unclear. The CDR3 runs to 12 residues. V was trimmed by 4 bases and J by 1 base, leaving 6 bases between them. CDR1 and CDR2 from the germline V gene are SGHRS and YFSETQ. The CDR3 DNA is TGCGCCAGCAGCCGAGAATCCTACGAGCAGTACTTC. It specifies CASSRESYEQYF.

The chain employs TRBV6-1 and TRBJ2-7, with D maybe TRBD1 (6 bases). V was shortened by 6 bases and J by 9 bases, with 21 bases between the two germline ends. The CDR3 contains 14 residues. The germline gives CDR1 MNHNS, CDR2 SASEGT. CDR3: CASRDRDTSLGQYF. The CDR3 region has the DNA TGTGCCAGCAGAGACCGGGACACCAGCCTTGGGCAGTACTTC.

In its sample, this clone was seen once. Additional DNA sequences in this sample encode the identical CDR3. This rearrangement joins TRBV5-1 to TRBJ1-1, with 7 bases that match TRBD1. This CDR3 has 14 residues. The germline CDR1 and CDR2 sequences are SGHRS and YFSETQ. Trimming took 5 bases from V and 0 from J; bases not matched to a gene: 4. For the CDR3, the DNA is TGCGCCAGCAGTTCCGACAGGGTGAACACTGAAGCTTTCTTT. This sequence encodes CASSSDRVNTEAFF.

The chain uses TRBV27 and TRBJ2-3, with TRBD1 matching over 10 bases. The CDR3 extends over 15 amino acids. Germline V gene lookup returns CDR1 MNHEY and CDR2 SMNVEV (reference sequence). The trim removed 2 bases at V and 3 bases at J, leaving 2 bases unmatched. The CDR3 is CASSLGGQGTDTQYF. Here the CDR3 DNA reads TGTGCCAGCAGTTTAGGGGGACAGGGGACAGATACGCAGTATTTT.

Comments on this clone: Compared with germline, one end of the junction differs, possibly owing to a read error. The J gene is TRBJ1-2, the V gene TRBV7-3, with 8 bases identical to TRBD1. The CDR3 is 14 amino acids. Germline V gives CDR1 SGHTA, CDR2 FQGTGA. CDR3 in DNA: TGTGCCAGCAGCCCTAACCCGGACAGGGTTGCCCGATGCTTC. It yields the protein CASSPNPDRVARCF. Full variable domain (missing parts from reference TRBV7-3 and TRBJ1-2): GAGVSQTPSNKVTEKGKYVELRCDPISGHTALYWYRQSLGQGPEFLIYFQGTGAADDSGLPNDRFFAVRPEGSVSTLKIQRTERGDSAVYLCASSPNPDRVARCFGSGTRLTVV.

The gene calls are TRBV2 and TRBJ2-6, with unresolved D. CDR1 and CDR2 from the germline V gene are SNHLY and FYNNEI. V lost 7 bases, J lost 0 bases, and 13 bases lay in between. There are 16 residues in the CDR3. The CDR3: CASTPTLHSGANVLTF. CDR3 bases: TGTGCCAGCACCCCGACGTTGCACTCTGGGGCCAACGTCCTGACTTTC.

V usage is TRBV7-8 and J usage is TRBJ2-2; D is uncertain. Trimming left V 1 base short and J 4 bases short, with 7 bases between. The CDR3 consists of 14 residues. Germline CDR1 is SGHVS and CDR2 is FQNEAQ. The CDR3 DNA reads as TGTGCCAGCAGCTTAGAAAGATTCACCGGGGAGCTGTTTTTT. It yields the protein CASSLERFTGELFF.

The rearrangement uses TRBV10-3 and TRBJ2-6; D tentatively fits TRBD1 or TRBD2 (5 bases each). The ends were cut back, 5 bases at V and 4 bases at J, with 15 bases in the middle. This CDR3 region has 16 residues. Germline CDR1 and CDR2: ENHRY and SYGVKD. The CDR3 nucleotides are TGTGCCATCAGTCCCCGGGACGTACTCGGGGCCAACGTCCTGACTTTC. Translation gives CAISPRDVLGANVLTF.

The chain couples TRBV29-1 to TRBJ1-2; D call uncertain. This CDR3 spans 14 amino acids. From germline, CDR1 is SQVTM and CDR2 ANQGSEA. V lost 4 bases and J 6 bases, leaving 18 bases between the germline ends. CDR3 sequence: CSVVAGPSRNGYTF. The CDR3 coding sequence is TGCAGCGTTGTGGCAGGCCCCTCCAGGAATGGCTACACCTTC.

A remark on this clone: The sample has other DNA sequences that encode this CDR3 too. The V gene is TRBV18, the J gene TRBJ1-2; perhaps TRBD1 as D (6 bases). Trimming cost V 1 base and J 3 bases, with 12 bases left between them. This CDR3 comprises 15 residues. Looked up from germline, CDR1 is KGHSH and CDR2 is LQKENI. As DNA, the CDR3 is TGTGCCAGCTCACCACTGGCAGGGGCGGACTATGGCTACACCTTC. This codes for CASSPLAGADYGYTF.

The gene calls are TRBV29-1 and TRBJ2-3; no clear D. Germline loops: CDR1 SQVTM, CDR2 ANQGSEA. The CDR3 length is 12 residues. DNA of the CDR3: TGCGTCCTAGGGAAAAGCACAGATACGCAGTATTTT. Amino acid sequence: CVLGKSTDTQYF.

The chain employs TRBV19 and TRBJ2-3; TRBD2 matches at 12 bases. J lost 6 bases, V lost 9 bases, and 10 bases had no gene match. Per germline, CDR1 LNHDA and CDR2 SQIVND (reference sequence). This CDR3 contains 15 residues. The chain's CDR3 is CASSSGRAKVDTQYF. CDR3 nucleotide sequence: TGTGCCAGCTCTAGCGGGAGGGCCAAGGTGGATACGCAGTATTTT.

The rearrangement uses TRBV5-8 and TRBJ2-3; 7 bases match TRBD1. The trim removed 4 bases at V and 0 bases at J, leaving 5 bases unmatched. This CDR3 has 15 amino acids. Germline CDR1 reads SGHTS; CDR2 reads YDEGEE. In DNA form, the CDR3 reads TGTGCCAGCAGCAGGGACAGCCTAAGCACAGATACGCAGTATTTT. Translation gives CASSRDSLSTDTQYF.

Concerning this clone: The same CDR3 arises from other DNA sequences in this sample as well. The chain recombines TRBV6-5 with TRBJ2-1; D ambiguous. Deletions cut 2 bases from V and 0 bases from J, with 2 bases between. The germline gives CDR1 MNHEY, CDR2 SVGAGI. The CDR3 contains 13 residues. The CDR3 is CASSYDSYNEQFF. The CDR3 nucleotides are TGTGCCAGCAGTTACGACTCCTACAATGAGCAGTTCTTC.